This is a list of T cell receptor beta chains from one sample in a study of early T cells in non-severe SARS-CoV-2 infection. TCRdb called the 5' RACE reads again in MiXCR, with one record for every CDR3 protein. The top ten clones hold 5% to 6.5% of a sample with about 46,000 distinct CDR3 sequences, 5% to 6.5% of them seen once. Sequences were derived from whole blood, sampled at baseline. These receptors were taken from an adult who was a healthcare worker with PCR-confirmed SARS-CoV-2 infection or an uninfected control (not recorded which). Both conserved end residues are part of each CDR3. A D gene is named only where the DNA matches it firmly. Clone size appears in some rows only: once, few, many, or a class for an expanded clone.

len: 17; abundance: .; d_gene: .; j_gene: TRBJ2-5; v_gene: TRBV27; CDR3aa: CASSLGWREGARETQYF; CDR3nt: TGTGCCAGCAGTTTAGGCTGGAGAGAGGGCGCAAGAGAGACCCAGTACTTC
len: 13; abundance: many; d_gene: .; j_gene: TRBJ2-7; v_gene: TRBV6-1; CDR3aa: CASSANSPYEQYF; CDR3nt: TGTGCCAGCAGTGCGAACAGCCCCTACGAGCAGTACTTC
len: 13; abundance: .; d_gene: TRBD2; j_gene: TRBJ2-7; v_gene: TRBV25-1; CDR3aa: CARQGRDSYEQYF; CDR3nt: TGTGCCCGACAAGGGAGGGACTCCTACGAGCAGTACTTC
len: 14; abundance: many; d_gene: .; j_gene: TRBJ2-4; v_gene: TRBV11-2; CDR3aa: CASSLASGKNIQYF; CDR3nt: TGTGCCAGCAGCTTAGCTTCGGGGAAAAACATTCAGTACTTC
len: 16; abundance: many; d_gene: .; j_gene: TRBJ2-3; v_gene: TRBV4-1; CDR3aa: CASSHEGNRVADTQYF; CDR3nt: TGCGCCAGCAGCCATGAAGGAAACAGGGTAGCAGATACGCAGTATTTT
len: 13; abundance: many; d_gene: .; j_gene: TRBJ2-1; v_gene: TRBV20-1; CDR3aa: CSASGSSYNEQFF; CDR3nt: TGCAGTGCTAGTGGGAGCTCCTACAATGAGCAGTTCTTC
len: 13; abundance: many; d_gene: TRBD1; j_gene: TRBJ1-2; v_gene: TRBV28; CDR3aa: CASSSGQKDGYTF; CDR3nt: TGTGCCAGCAGCTCGGGACAGAAAGATGGCTACACCTTC
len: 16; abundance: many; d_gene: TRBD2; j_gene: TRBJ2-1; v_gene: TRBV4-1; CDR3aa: CASSPSLPASGRGQFF; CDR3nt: TGCGCCAGCAGCCCCTCCCTTCCGGCTAGCGGGAGGGGGCAGTTCTTC
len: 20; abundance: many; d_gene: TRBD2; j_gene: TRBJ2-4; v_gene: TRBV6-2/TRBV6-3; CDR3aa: CASSSRKASGRPLAKNIQYF; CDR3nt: TGTGCCAGCAGTTCACGCAAGGCCAGCGGGAGACCTCTAGCCAAAAACATTCAGTACTTC
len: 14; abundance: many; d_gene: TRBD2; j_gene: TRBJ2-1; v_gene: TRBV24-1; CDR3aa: CATSDKSGRSEQFF; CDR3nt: TGTGCCACCAGTGACAAAAGCGGGAGAAGTGAGCAGTTCTTC
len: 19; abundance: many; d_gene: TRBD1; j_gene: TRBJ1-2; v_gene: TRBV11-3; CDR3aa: CASSLALRTGVMDGYGYTF; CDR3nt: TGTGCCAGCAGCTTAGCCCTCAGGACAGGAGTCATGGACGGCTATGGCTACACCTTC
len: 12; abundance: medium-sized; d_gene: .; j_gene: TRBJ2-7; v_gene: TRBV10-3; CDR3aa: CAISDNSYEQYF; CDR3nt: TGTGCCATCTCGGACAACTCCTACGAGCAGTACTTC
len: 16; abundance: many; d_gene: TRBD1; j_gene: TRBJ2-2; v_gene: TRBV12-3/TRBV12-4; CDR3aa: CASSTGTGGGTGELFF; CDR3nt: TGTGCCAGCAGTACCGGGACAGGGGGCGGAACCGGGGAGCTGTTTTTT
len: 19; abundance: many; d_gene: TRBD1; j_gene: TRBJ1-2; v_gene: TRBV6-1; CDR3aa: CASSEALNFVQGADYGYTF; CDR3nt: TGTGCCAGCAGTGAAGCGCTCAATTTCGTTCAGGGGGCGGACTATGGCTACACCTTC
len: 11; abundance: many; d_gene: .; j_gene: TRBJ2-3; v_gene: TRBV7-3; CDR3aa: CASGGSDTQYF; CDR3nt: TGTGCCAGCGGGGGCTCAGATACGCAGTATTTT
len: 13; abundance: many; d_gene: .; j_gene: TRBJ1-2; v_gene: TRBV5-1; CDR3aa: CASSLVASVGYTF; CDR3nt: TGCGCCAGCAGCTTGGTTGCTTCGGTTGGCTACACCTTC
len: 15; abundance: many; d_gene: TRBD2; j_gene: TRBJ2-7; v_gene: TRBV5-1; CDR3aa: CASSLLAGGSGEQYF; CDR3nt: TGCGCCAGCAGCTTACTAGCGGGAGGGTCGGGAGAGCAGTACTTC
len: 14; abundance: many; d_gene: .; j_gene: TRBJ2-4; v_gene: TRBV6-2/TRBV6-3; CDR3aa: CASSLWRPESIQYF; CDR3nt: TGTGCCAGCAGCCTTTGGAGGCCTGAAAGCATTCAGTACTTC
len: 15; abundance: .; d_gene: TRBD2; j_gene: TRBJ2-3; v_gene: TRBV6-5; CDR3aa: CASSYGGGSTDTQYF; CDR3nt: TGTGCCAGCAGTTACGGCGGGGGGAGCACAGATACGCAGTATTTT
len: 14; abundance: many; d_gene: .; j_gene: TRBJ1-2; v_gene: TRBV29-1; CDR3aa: CSVKTDRGFYGYTF; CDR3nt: TGCAGCGTTAAAACGGACCGGGGGTTCTATGGCTACACCTTC
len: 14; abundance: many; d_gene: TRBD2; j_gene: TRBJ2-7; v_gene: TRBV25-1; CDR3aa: CASSGLAGAYEQYF; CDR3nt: TGTGCCAGCAGTGGACTAGCGGGAGCCTACGAGCAGTACTTC
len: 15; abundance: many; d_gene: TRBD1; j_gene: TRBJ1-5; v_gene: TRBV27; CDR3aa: CASSSLGQGDQPQHF; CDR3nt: TGTGCCAGCAGTTCCCTGGGACAGGGTGATCAGCCCCAGCATTTT
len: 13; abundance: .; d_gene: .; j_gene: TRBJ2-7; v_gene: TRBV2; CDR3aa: CASSRRRDYEQYF; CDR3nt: TGTGCCAGCAGTCGTCGGCGGGACTACGAGCAGTACTTC
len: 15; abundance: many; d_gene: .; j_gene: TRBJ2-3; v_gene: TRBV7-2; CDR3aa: CASSLAQLASDTQYF; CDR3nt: TGTGCCAGCAGCTTAGCGCAACTAGCCTCAGATACGCAGTATTTT
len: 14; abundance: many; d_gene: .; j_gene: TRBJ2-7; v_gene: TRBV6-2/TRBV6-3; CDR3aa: CASSRTKTTYEQYF; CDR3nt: TGTGCCAGCAGCCGGACTAAAACGACCTACGAGCAGTACTTC
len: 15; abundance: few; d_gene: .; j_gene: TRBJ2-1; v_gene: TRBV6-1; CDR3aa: CASKGLGGMDNEQFF; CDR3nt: TGTGCCAGCAAGGGGCTGGGGGGCATGGACAATGAGCAGTTCTTC
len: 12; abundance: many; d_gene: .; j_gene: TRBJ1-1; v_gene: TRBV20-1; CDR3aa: CSAGYPGDEAFF; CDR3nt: TGCAGTGCTGGATATCCAGGGGATGAAGCTTTCTTT
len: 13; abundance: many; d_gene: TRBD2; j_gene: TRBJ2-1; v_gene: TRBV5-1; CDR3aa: CASRLAGYNEQFF; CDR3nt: TGCGCCAGCAGGCTAGCGGGTTACAATGAGCAGTTCTTC
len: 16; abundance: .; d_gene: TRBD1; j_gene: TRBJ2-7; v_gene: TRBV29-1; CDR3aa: CSVENPPGQGANEQYF; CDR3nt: TGCAGCGTTGAAAACCCCCCAGGGCAGGGGGCGAACGAGCAGTACTTC
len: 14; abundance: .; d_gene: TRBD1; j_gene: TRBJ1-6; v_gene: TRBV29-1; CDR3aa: CSFRGQGENSPLHF; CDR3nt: TGCAGCTTCAGGGGACAGGGGGAAAATTCACCCCTCCACTTT
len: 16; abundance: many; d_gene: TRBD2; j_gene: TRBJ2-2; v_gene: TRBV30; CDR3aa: CAWSGLSGSFTGELFF; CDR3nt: TGTGCCTGGAGTGGGTTAAGCGGGAGTTTCACCGGGGAGCTGTTTTTT
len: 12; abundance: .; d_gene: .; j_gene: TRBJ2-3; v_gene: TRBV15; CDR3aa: CATSREADTQYF; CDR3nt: TGTGCCACCAGCAGAGAGGCAGATACGCAGTATTTT
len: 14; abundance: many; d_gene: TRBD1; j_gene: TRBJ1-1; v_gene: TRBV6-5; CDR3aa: CASSRRGMNTEAFF; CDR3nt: TGTGCCAGCAGCCGCAGGGGGATGAACACTGAAGCTTTCTTT
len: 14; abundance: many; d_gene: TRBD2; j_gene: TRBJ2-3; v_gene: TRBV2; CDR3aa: CASRSSGLTDTQYF; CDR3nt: TGTGCCAGCAGGAGTAGCGGGTTGACAGATACGCAGTATTTT
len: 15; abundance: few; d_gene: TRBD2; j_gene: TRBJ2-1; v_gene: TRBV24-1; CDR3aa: CATSGASGIYNEQFF; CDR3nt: TGTGCCACCAGTGGGGCTAGCGGGATCTACAATGAGCAGTTCTTC
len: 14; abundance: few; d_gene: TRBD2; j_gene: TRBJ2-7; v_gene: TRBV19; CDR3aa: CASSIRGGPYEQYF; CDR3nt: TGTGCCAGTAGTATTCGGGGGGGTCCCTACGAGCAGTACTTC
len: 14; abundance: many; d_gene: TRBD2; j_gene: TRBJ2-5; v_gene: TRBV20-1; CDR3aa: CSASARESQETQYF; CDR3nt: TGCAGTGCTAGCGCGCGGGAGAGTCAAGAGACCCAGTACTTC
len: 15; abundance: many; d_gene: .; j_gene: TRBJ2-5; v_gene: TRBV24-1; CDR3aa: CATSDLFDNFETQYF; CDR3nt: TGTGCCACCAGTGACCTCTTCGACAATTTCGAGACCCAGTACTTC
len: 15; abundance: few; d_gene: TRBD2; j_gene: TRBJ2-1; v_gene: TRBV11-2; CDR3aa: CASSPAGKRGNEQFF; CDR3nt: TGTGCCAGCAGCCCAGCGGGAAAACGAGGAAATGAGCAGTTCTTC
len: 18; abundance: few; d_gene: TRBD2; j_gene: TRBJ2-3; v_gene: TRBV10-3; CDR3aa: CAISPAVAGSVSTDTQYF; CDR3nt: TGTGCCATCAGCCCCGCGGTAGCGGGATCAGTAAGCACAGATACGCAGTATTTT
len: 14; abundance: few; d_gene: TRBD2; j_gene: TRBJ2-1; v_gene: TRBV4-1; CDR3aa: CASRPSGRGNEQFF; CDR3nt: TGCGCCAGCAGACCTAGCGGGAGGGGCAATGAGCAGTTCTTC
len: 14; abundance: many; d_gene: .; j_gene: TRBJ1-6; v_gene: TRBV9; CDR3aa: CASSVAGGNSPLHF; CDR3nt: TGTGCCAGCAGCGTAGCCGGGGGCAATTCACCCCTCCACTTT
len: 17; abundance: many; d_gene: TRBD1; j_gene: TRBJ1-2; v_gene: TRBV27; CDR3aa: CASSQRTGGLTDYGYTF; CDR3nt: TGTGCCAGCAGTCAAAGGACAGGGGGGCTGACGGACTATGGCTACACCTTC
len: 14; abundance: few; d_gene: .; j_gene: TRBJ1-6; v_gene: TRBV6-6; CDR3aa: CASSYRGWNSPLHF; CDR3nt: TGTGCCAGCAGTTACCGGGGATGGAATTCACCCCTCCACTTT
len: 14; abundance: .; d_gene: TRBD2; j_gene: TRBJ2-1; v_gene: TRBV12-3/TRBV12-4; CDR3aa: CASSRGLAGDEQFF; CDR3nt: TGTGCCAGCAGCCGAGGACTAGCGGGAGATGAGCAGTTCTTC
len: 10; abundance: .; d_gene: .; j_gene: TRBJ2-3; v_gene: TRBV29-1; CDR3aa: CSVEPDTQYF; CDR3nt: TGCAGCGTTGAGCCGGATACGCAGTATTTT
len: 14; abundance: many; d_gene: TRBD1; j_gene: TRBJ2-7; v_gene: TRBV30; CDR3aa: CAWSAGQGFYEQYF; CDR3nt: TGTGCCTGGAGTGCAGGACAGGGGTTCTACGAGCAGTACTTC
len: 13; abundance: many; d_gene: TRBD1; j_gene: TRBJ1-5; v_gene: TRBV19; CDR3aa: CASSSTGEQPQHF; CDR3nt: TGTGCCAGTAGCTCGACAGGGGAACAGCCCCAGCATTTT
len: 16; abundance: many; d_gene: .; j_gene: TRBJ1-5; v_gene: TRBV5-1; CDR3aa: CASSLGVREGNQPQHF; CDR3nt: TGCGCCAGCAGCTTGGGTGTCAGGGAAGGCAATCAGCCCCAGCATTTT
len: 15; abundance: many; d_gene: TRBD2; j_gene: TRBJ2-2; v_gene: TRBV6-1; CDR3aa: CASSGTSDNTGELFF; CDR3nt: TGTGCCAGCAGTGGGACTAGCGATAACACCGGGGAGCTGTTTTTT
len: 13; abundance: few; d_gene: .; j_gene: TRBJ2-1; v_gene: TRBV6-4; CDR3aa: CASSDSERDEQFF; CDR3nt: TGTGCCAGCAGTGACTCAGAGAGGGATGAGCAGTTCTTC
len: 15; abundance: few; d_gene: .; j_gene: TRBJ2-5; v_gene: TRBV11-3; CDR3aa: CASSLDGRAQETQYF; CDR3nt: TGTGCCAGCAGCTTAGATGGGCGGGCACAAGAGACCCAGTACTTC
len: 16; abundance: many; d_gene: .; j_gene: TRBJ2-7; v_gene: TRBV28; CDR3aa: CASSPVFSTLRYEQYF; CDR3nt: TGTGCCAGCAGCCCTGTTTTCAGTACCCTCCGCTACGAGCAGTACTTC